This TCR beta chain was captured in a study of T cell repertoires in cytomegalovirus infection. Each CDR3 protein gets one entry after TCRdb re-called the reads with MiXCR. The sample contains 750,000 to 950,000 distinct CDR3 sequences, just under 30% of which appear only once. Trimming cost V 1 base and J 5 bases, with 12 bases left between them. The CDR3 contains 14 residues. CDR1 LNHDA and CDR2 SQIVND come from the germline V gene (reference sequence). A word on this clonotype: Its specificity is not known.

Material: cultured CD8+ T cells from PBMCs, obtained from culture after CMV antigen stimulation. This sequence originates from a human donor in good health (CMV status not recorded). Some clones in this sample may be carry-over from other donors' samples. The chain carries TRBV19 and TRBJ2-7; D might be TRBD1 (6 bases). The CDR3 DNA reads TGTGCCAGTAGTATAGGGGGGACACCAAACGAGCAGTACTTC. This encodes CASSIGGTPNEQYF.